Included here is one T cell receptor (beta chain) sequence, with context. This sample was included in a study of OX40 agonist ivuxolimab in advanced cancers. Clones were sequenced by immunoSEQ multiplex PCR, and TCRdb holds only the in-frame ones, with some missing. The repertoire holds about 63,000 clones, with approximately 91% as singletons. Germline V gene data show CDR1 as SGHVS and CDR2 as FQNEAQ. This CDR3 comprises 16 residues. Between the trimmed V and J ends, which lost 0 bases and 3 bases, there was a span of 12 bases. The receptor comes from an adult with an advanced solid tumor such as melanoma, head and neck, liver or kidney cancer. Sequences were derived from CD4+ or CD8+ T cells sorted from blood, sampled in a trial of the OX40 agonist ivuxolimab. This chain connects TRBV7-8 to TRBJ2-1; D is perhaps TRBD2 (6 bases). The CDR3 region has the DNA TGTGCCAGCAGCTTAGCTGCTAGCGCGTACTACAATGAGCAGTTCTTC. It codes for CASSLAASAYYNEQFF. The whole variable domain, remainder taken from reference TRBV7-8 and TRBJ2-1, is GAGVSQSPRYKVAKRGQDVALRCDPISGHVSLFWYQQALGQGPEFLTYFQNEAQLDKSGLPSDRFFAERPEGSVSTLKIQRTQQEDSAVYLCASSLAASAYYNEQFFGPGTRLTVL.